The text below deals with one TCR beta chain. The data are from a study of prognosis after radiotherapy for stage I lung cancer. CDR3 length: 16 amino acids. V dropped 4 bases and J dropped 1; count of bases not matched to a gene: 6. It was by two-round multiplex PCR that TCR beta CDR3 was amplified from genomic DNA. For every TRBV and TRBJ gene, a specific primer was used in first-round PCR. TCRdb called the multiplex PCR reads again in MiXCR, with one record for every CDR3 protein. In the table there are about 35,000 distinct CDR3 sequences, around 30% of which are singletons. A volume of roughly 5.8 milliliters of peripheral blood was collected by draw at each of two time points.

The V and J genes are TRBV12-3 or TRBV12-4 and TRBJ2-1; 8 bases are shared with TRBD2. This sequence originates from a donor over 45 with non-small cell lung cancer. Specimen: PBMCs, collected before or after stereotactic body radiation therapy (not recorded which). The DNA of the CDR3 is TGTGCCAGCAGTTCCTTACTAGCGGATTCCTACAATGAGCAGTTCTTC. Residues: CASSSLLADSYNEQFF.